One T cell receptor beta chain is described in this entry. Time point specified: patch test 1, 2 weeks after DPC sensitization. The treatment here: therapeutic diphenylcyclopropenone sensitization with weekly scalp DPC. This specimen comes from a study of human T cells and chemical hapten exposure. TCRdb re-called the RACE reads with MiXCR, one entry per CDR3 protein. The profile shows roughly 72,000 distinct CDR3 sequences, about a tenth of them singletons. Sequencing was performed on whole blood, taken in connection with sensitization to the hapten diphenylcyclopropenone (DPC). The receptor was derived from a woman in her 50s with alopecia areata. Some clones in this sample may be carry-over from other donors' samples.

The DNA for the CDR3 is TGCGCCAGCAACCTCGGGACCCCCCCCTACGAGCAGTACTTC. It is translated as CASNLGTPPYEQYF. V usage is TRBV5-1 and J usage is TRBJ2-7; the D call may be TRBD1 or TRBD2 (5 bases each). This CDR3 contains 14 residues. V was shortened by 6 bases and J by 2 bases, with 15 bases between the two germline ends. Germline values: CDR1 SGHRS, CDR2 YFSETQ.